One sample yielded the 16 T cell receptor beta chains listed below, sequenced in a study of OX40 agonist ivuxolimab in advanced cancers. Assay: immunoSEQ multiplex PCR; the TCRdb copy retains only in-frame clones and omits some. The sample shows about 82,000 clones, about nine tenths of them seen only once. The input for sequencing was CD4+ or CD8+ T cells sorted from blood, taken in a trial of the OX40 agonist ivuxolimab. The source is an adult with an advanced solid tumor such as melanoma, head and neck, liver or kidney cancer.

The V and J genes are TRBV18 and TRBJ2-3, with D tentatively TRBD1 or TRBD2 (5 bases each). Looked up from germline, CDR1 is KGHSH and CDR2 is LQKENI. V was shortened by 3 bases and J by 4 bases, with 11 bases between the two germline ends. The CDR3 contains 14 residues. The CDR3 spells CASSPGPSADTQYF. The DNA of the CDR3 is TGTGCCAGCTCACCGGGACCCTCGGCAGATACGCAGTATTTT. The full variable domain, in which reference TRBV18 and TRBJ2-3 provide the parts outside the CDR3, is NAGVMQNPRHLVRRRGQEARLRCSPMKGHSHVYWYRQLPEEGLKFMVYLQKENIIDESGMPKERFSAEFPKEGPSILRIQQVVRGDSAAYFCASSPGPSADTQYFGPGTRLTVL.

The V call is TRBV19, the J call TRBJ1-4; 9 bases agree with TRBD1. The CDR3 has 14 residues. V lost 5 bases to trimming and J lost 5 bases; unmatched junction nucleotides: 3. Per the germline V gene, CDR1 is LNHDA and CDR2 is SQIVND (reference sequence). The DNA of the CDR3 is TGTGCCAGTAGTTGGGACAGGGAAAATGAAAAACTGTTTTTT. Protein sequence: CASSWDRENEKLFF. Based on the CDR3 plus reference TRBV19 and TRBJ1-4, the full variable domain is DGGITQSPKYLFRKEGQNVTLSCEQNLNHDAMYWYRQDPGQGLRLIYYSQIVNDFQKGDIAEGYSVSREKKESFPLTVTSAQKNPTAFYLCASSWDRENEKLFFGSGTQLSVL.

CDR3 protein: CASSGGDVDGYTF. The CDR3 DNA sequence: TGTGCCAGCAGTGGCGGGGATGTGGATGGCTACACCTTC. The chain employs TRBV6-4 and TRBJ1-2; D is unclear. Trimming removed 4 bases at V and 6 bases at J, with 12 bases between. From germline, CDR1 is MRHNA and CDR2 SNTAGT. The CDR3 consists of 13 residues.

The chain combines TRBV28 with TRBJ2-1, with unresolved D. Germline CDR1 reads MDHEN; CDR2 reads SYDVKM. V lost 7 bases and J lost 6, with 10 bases in between. This CDR3 comprises 12 residues. CDR3 region: CASTASPNEQFF. Here the CDR3 DNA reads TGTGCCAGCACCGCCAGTCCCAATGAGCAGTTCTTC.

The gene calls are TRBV27 and TRBJ2-1; D call uncertain. CDR1 is MNHEY and CDR2 is SMNVEV in the germline V gene (reference sequence). Trimming took off 6 bases at V and 4 bases at J, with 16 bases between the two ends. The CDR3 extends over 15 amino acids. The CDR3 DNA reads as TGTGCCAGCAGATTACAACCCTCGCCTTACAATGAGCAGTTCTTC. The encoded protein is CASRLQPSPYNEQFF.

This chain joins TRBV7-9 and TRBJ1-5, with D possibly being TRBD1 (5 bases). With 1 base removed from V and 4 bases from J, the gap between germline ends came to 11 bases. Germline V CDR1 and CDR2: SEHNR, FQNEAQ (reference sequence). The CDR3 extends over 15 amino acids. In DNA, the CDR3 is TGTGCCAGCAGCTTAGGTTGGGGACCAAATCAGCCCCAGCATTTT. Amino acids: CASSLGWGPNQPQHF.

The rearrangement joins TRBV7-9 to TRBJ2-3, with 7 bases fitting TRBD1. The CDR3 is made up of 16 amino acids. Losses at the gene ends were 4 bases for V and 3 bases for J; bases not matched to a gene: 10. Germline loops: CDR1 SEHNR, CDR2 FQNEAQ (reference sequence). DNA for the CDR3: TGTGCCAGCAGCTCCTTAGGGGGCTCCGGTACAGATACGCAGTATTTT. Translated, it gives CASSSLGGSGTDTQYF.

This clone was counted a few times. The CDR3 coding sequence is TGTGCCTGGAGTGAGGGGGGGATTGCCGAAGCTTTCTTT. It is translated as CAWSEGGIAEAFF. The chain joins TRBV30 to TRBJ1-1, with D perhaps TRBD1 (6 bases). Germline V gene data show CDR1 as GTSNPN and CDR2 as SVGIG (reference sequence). V was clipped by 1 base and J by 8 bases, with 14 bases between them. The CDR3 has 13 residues.

This clone was recorded once. J is TRBJ2-1 and V is TRBV19; no reliable D call. Germline lookup yields CDR1 LNHDA and CDR2 SQIVND (reference sequence). The CDR3 has 16 amino acids. Between the trimmed V and J ends, which lost 4 bases and 7 bases, there was a span of 20 bases. Written as DNA, the CDR3 is TGTGCCAGTAGTAGCCTCCCGCTAGTAGATGGGAATGAGCAGTTCTTC. This gives the protein CASSSLPLVDGNEQFF.

Only a few counts were recorded for this clone. The chain combines TRBV2 with TRBJ1-5; D ambiguous. The ends were cut back, 3 bases at V and 7 bases at J, with 16 bases in the middle. The CDR3 is 15 residues long. Germline V gene sequence: CDR1 SNHLY, CDR2 FYNNEI. The CDR3 loop reads CASSEDNSPSQPQHF. In nucleotides, the CDR3 is TGTGCCAGCAGTGAGGATAACAGTCCCTCCCAGCCCCAGCATTTT.

V is TRBV2 and J is TRBJ2-5, with TRBD2 identical over 8 bases. This CDR3 spans 12 amino acids. CDR1 is SNHLY and CDR2 is FYNNEI in the germline V gene. V gave up 9 bases and J gave up 4 bases; unmatched junction bases: 4. This CDR3 is CASRAGGETQYF. The CDR3 DNA is TGTGCCAGTAGGGCGGGAGGAGAGACCCAGTACTTC. The variable domain in full, with the rest retrieved from reference TRBV2 and TRBJ2-5, is EPEVTQTPSHQVTQMGQEVILRCVPISNHLYFYWYRQILGQKVEFLVSFYNNEISEKSEIFDDQFSVERPDGSNFTLKIRSTKLEDSAMYFCASRAGGETQYFGPGTRLLVL.

The rearrangement uses TRBV6-5 and TRBJ1-5; TRBD1 matches at 9 bases. The CDR3 has 15 amino acids. From germline, CDR1 is MNHEY and CDR2 SVGAGI. The J segment lost 6 bases and the V segment lost 6 bases, leaving 9 bases of the junction unmatched. CDR3 nucleotides: TGTGCCAGCAGACCACAGGGGGCCGTCGGTCAGCCCCAGCATTTT. Its protein is CASRPQGAVGQPQHF.

The chain couples TRBV6-1 to TRBJ1-2; 7 positions match TRBD1. This CDR3 is 13 amino acids long. CDR1 is MNHNS and CDR2 is SASEGT in the germline V gene. The V gene end was trimmed by 1 base and the J gene end by 7 bases; junction bases not matched to a gene: 3. In nucleotides, the CDR3 is TGTGCCAGCAGTGAAGTAGGGACAGTTGGCTACACCTTC. The encoded protein is CASSEVGTVGYTF.

The chain is built from TRBV5-6 and TRBJ2-6; a weak D match, TRBD2 (5 bases). The CDR3 covers 16 residues. Germline V gene lookup returns CDR1 SGHDT and CDR2 YYEEEE. The V and J ends lost 0 bases and 0 bases respectively, with 7 bases between them. In DNA form, the CDR3 reads TGTGCCAGCAGCTTGGTGGCGGGCTCTGGGGCCAACGTCCTGACTTTC. Encoded protein: CASSLVAGSGANVLTF.

The chain recombines TRBV27 with TRBJ2-7; D not resolved. CDR1 and CDR2 from the germline V gene are MNHEY and SMNVEV (reference sequence). The CDR3 has 15 amino acids. Deletions cut 5 bases from V and 2 bases from J, with 16 bases between. The CDR3 region is CASSRVMGTTYEQYF. The CDR3 DNA reads as TGTGCCAGCAGTCGGGTCATGGGCACGACCTACGAGCAGTACTTC.

This chain connects TRBV5-1 to TRBJ2-7; 12 nucleotides align to TRBD2. Germline-derived CDR1 and CDR2 are SGHRS and YFSETQ. V trimming: 4 bases; J trimming: 3 bases; junction bases outside the gene matches: 5. This CDR3 comprises 15 residues. CDR3 sequence: CASSQGTSGYYEQYF. CDR3 DNA sequence: TGCGCCAGCAGCCAAGGGACTAGCGGGTACTACGAGCAGTACTTC.